This TCR beta chain was obtained from a study of T cell responses to AZD1222 COVID-19 vaccine. TCRdb's copy holds only in-frame clones and misses some; the assay was immunoSEQ multiplex PCR. The sample lists 110,000 to 150,000 clones, more than 90% seen once, with 1.7% in the top ten. Germline assignment: CDR1 KGHSH and CDR2 LQKENI. V lost 3 bases and J 4 bases, leaving 12 bases between the germline ends. The CDR3 runs to 14 residues. The study's findings and limits: When two AZD1222 doses had been given, Spike-specific TCR breadth and depth rose. Researchers report vaccine-associated CD4 TCRs spanning spike, with dominance at 160-218 and 743-854. At baseline, just five to seven AZD1222 recipients tested seropositive.

Regarding this clone: The target antigen is unknown.

The source of this sequence is an adult in good health. The material was peripheral blood, obtained on day 0 of AZD1222 vaccination. The chain is built from TRBV18 and TRBJ2-5; D could derive from TRBD1 or TRBD2 (5 bases each). CDR3 region: CASSPGVRGETQYF. CDR3 sequence (DNA): TGTGCCAGCTCACCCGGCGTGAGGGGAGAGACCCAGTACTTC.